These 27 T cell receptor beta chains share one sample of origin, sequenced in a study of blood T cells in healthy people across ages (dated by TCRdb to about 2015). The method behind the library was 5' RACE. A second 7 to 11 cycle PCR used a sample-barcoded 5' primer and a J-beta primer mix. The public sequencing data were trimmed at Q25 with fastp and processed into clonotypes with MiXCR by TCRdb, which kept only in-frame beta chains. Each record represents a unique CDR3 protein, reported with the most common genes and DNA among its rows. The sample includes 1.8 million or so distinct CDR3 sequences, with 35% to 50% observed a single time. The ten most abundant clones make up 20% to 25% of the sample. The sequencing sample was made of blood. These receptors were taken from a human donor in good health.

This rearrangement joins TRBV5-1 to TRBJ2-5; D is tentatively TRBD1 or TRBD2 (5 bases each). CDR1 and CDR2 from the germline V gene are SGHRS and YFSETQ. The V end was cut by 2 bases, the J end by 3 bases, with 14 bases between. CDR3 length equals 15 residues. In DNA, the CDR3 is TGCGCCAGCAGCTTCCGGGACCCGTGGGAAGAGACCCAGTACTTC. Translating it yields CASSFRDPWEETQYF.

Only one count was recorded for this clonotype. This may stem from a read error, because a much larger clone lies one nucleotide away. CDR3 DNA sequence: TGCAGCGTTGAAGGGACAGAACGAGAGCAGTACTTC. This gives the protein CSVEGTEREQYF. This chain joins TRBV29-1 and TRBJ2-7; D may be TRBD1 (6 bases). The CDR3 consists of 12 residues. Germline V gene lookup returns CDR1 SQVTM and CDR2 ANQGSEA. Trimming cost V 1 base and J 7 bases, with 11 bases left between them.

The chain is built from TRBV24-1 and TRBJ1-5; D possibly corresponds to TRBD1 (6 bases). Trimming took off 6 bases at V and 4 bases at J, with 9 bases between the two ends. The CDR3 covers 13 residues. Per the germline V gene, CDR1 is KGHDR and CDR2 is SFDVKD. The CDR3 DNA reads TGTGCCACCAGTCGACAGGAAAATCAGCCCCAGCATTTT. This codes for CATSRQENQPQHF.

The chain joins TRBV20-1 to TRBJ2-5; 11 nucleotides align to TRBD1. Germline V lookup: CDR1 DFQATT, CDR2 SNEGSKA (reference sequence). The CDR3 totals 17 residues. V was clipped by 0 bases and J by 1 base; unmatched bases: 7. The CDR3 here is CSARDRDRGRTQETQYF. Written as DNA, the CDR3 is TGCAGTGCTAGAGATCGGGACAGGGGGAGGACCCAAGAGACCCAGTACTTC.

The chain recombines TRBV6-5 with TRBJ1-1; TRBD1 might be the D (5 bases). Between the trimmed V and J ends, which lost 7 bases and 1 base, there was a span of 10 bases. CDR1 MNHEY and CDR2 SVGAGI come from the germline V gene. The CDR3 length is 13 residues. In DNA form, the CDR3 reads TGTGCCAGCAATCGCGGGACGAACACTGAAGCTTTCTTT. Protein sequence: CASNRGTNTEAFF.

The chain couples TRBV24-1 to TRBJ2-6; D is uncertain. This CDR3 is built from 19 residues. Looked up from germline, CDR1 is KGHDR and CDR2 is SFDVKD. Deletions cut 7 bases from V and 1 base from J, with 22 bases between. The CDR3 is CATSQPGPVSDSGANVLTF. Here the CDR3 DNA reads TGTGCCACCAGCCAACCAGGCCCGGTGTCGGATTCTGGGGCCAACGTCCTGACTTTC.

The chain couples TRBV29-1 to TRBJ1-1; no clear D. V lost 2 bases, J lost 1 base, and 5 bases lay in between. Germline V gene sequence: CDR1 SQVTM, CDR2 ANQGSEA. The CDR3 is made up of 12 amino acids. CDR3 region: CSVETRNTEAFF. CDR3 coding DNA: TGCAGCGTTGAAACCAGGAACACTGAAGCTTTCTTT.

The rearrangement uses TRBV13 and TRBJ1-1; the D gene is possibly TRBD1 (6 bases). There are 12 residues in the CDR3. Trimming removed 5 bases from V and 11 bases from J, with 15 bases in between. CDR1 is PRHDT, CDR2 FYEKMQ, per germline (reference sequence). As DNA, the CDR3 is TGTGCCAGCAGCCAAGGGGGGTTTGGGGCTTTCTTT. Amino acid sequence: CASSQGGFGAFF. The full variable domain, in which reference TRBV13 and TRBJ1-1 provide the parts outside the CDR3, is AAGVIQSPRHLIKEKRETATLKCYPIPRHDTVYWYQQGPGQDPQFLISFYEKMQSDKGSIPDRFSAQQFSDYHSELNMSSLELGDSALYFCASSQGGFGAFFGQGTRLTVV.

This clonotype was picked up a small number of times. The chain joins TRBV4-2 to TRBJ1-5; no definite D call. The CDR3 length is 13 residues. Trimming removed 0 bases at V and 5 bases at J, with 5 bases between. Germline V gene sequence: CDR1 LGHNA, CDR2 YNFKEQ. CDR3 region: CASSQEEYQPQHF. The CDR3 bases are TGTGCCAGCAGCCAAGAGGAGTATCAGCCCCAGCATTTT.

This clonotype was seen more than once but under ten times. CDR3 DNA: TGTGCCAGCGCATTCGCAGGGAACTATGGCTACACCTTC. Translating gives CASAFAGNYGYTF. The rearrangement links TRBV7-2 to TRBJ1-2; D may be TRBD1 (5 bases). The CDR3 is 13 residues long. The V gene's germline CDR1 is SGHTA and CDR2 FQGNSA. Trimming left V 8 bases short and J 2 bases short, with 12 bases between.

This clonotype has ten or more counts. The chain links TRBV4-3 to TRBJ2-3, with a weak D call TRBD2 (5 bases). The CDR3 extends over 15 amino acids. Between the trimmed V and J ends, which lost 4 bases and 0 bases, there was a span of 11 bases. Germline values: CDR1 LGHNA, CDR2 YSLEER. The CDR3 DNA follows: TGCGCCAGCAGCCCCTTAGCGAGTAGCACAGATACGCAGTATTTT. Protein product: CASSPLASSTDTQYF.

The V gene is TRBV28, the J gene TRBJ1-2; no reliable D call. Germline lookup yields CDR1 MDHEN and CDR2 SYDVKM. The CDR3 covers 13 residues. Deletions cut 6 bases from V and 5 bases from J, with 13 bases between. CDR3 sequence: CASRTPSPYGYTF. In DNA, the CDR3 is TGTGCCAGCAGAACACCCAGTCCGTATGGCTACACCTTC.

The chain uses TRBV6-5 and TRBJ1-2; D is uncertain. The CDR3 totals 12 residues. V was shortened by 4 bases and J by 8 bases, with 11 bases between the two germline ends. Germline V CDR1 and CDR2: MNHEY, SVGAGI. CDR3 sequence reads: CASSSVKWGYTF. Written as DNA, the CDR3 is TGTGCCAGCAGTTCCGTTAAATGGGGCTACACCTTC.

This clonotype was seen more than once but under ten times. The rearrangement links TRBV6-2 or TRBV6-3 to TRBJ2-1; D is undetermined. V shed 10 bases and J shed 9 bases, with 16 bases lying between them. CDR3 length: 12 amino acids. Germline CDR1 MNHEY, CDR2 SVGEGT. DNA of the CDR3: TGTGCCAACACAAAGAGAATCGGTGAGCAGTTCTTC. Residues: CANTKRIGEQFF.

V usage is TRBV12-3 or TRBV12-4 and J usage is TRBJ1-2; no reliable D call. Trimming removed 2 bases at V and 8 bases at J, with 12 bases between. The CDR3 covers 13 residues. CDR3 in amino acids: CASSLPLLRGYTF. The CDR3 bases are TGTGCCAGCAGTTTACCCCTCCTGCGGGGCTACACCTTC.

This clonotype has more than one count but fewer than ten. This chain connects TRBV6-6 to TRBJ2-4; 8 positions agree with TRBD1. Germline trimming cut 4 bases from V and 7 bases from J; bases unmatched to any gene: 12. Per the germline V gene, CDR1 is MNHNY and CDR2 is SVGAGI (reference sequence). The CDR3 length is 16 residues. The CDR3 DNA is TGTGCCAGCAGTTTCCCCCCCGGACAGGGATGGAACATTCAGTACTTC. Protein sequence: CASSFPPGQGWNIQYF.

This clonotype appeared a few times. This chain connects TRBV10-3 to TRBJ2-5; tentatively, D is TRBD1 or TRBD2 (6 bases each). V shed 8 bases and J shed 2 bases, with 15 bases lying between them. The CDR3 runs to 14 residues. The V gene's germline CDR1 is ENHRY and CDR2 SYGVKD. The CDR3 is CAISGARGQETQYF. The CDR3 DNA sequence: TGTGCCATCTCGGGGGCCAGGGGTCAAGAGACCCAGTACTTC.

The chain has TRBV7-2 and TRBJ1-1, with a tentative D call TRBD1 (5 bases). The CDR3 is 14 amino acids. From germline, CDR1 is SGHTA and CDR2 FQGNSA. Trimming removed 8 bases at V and 5 bases at J, with 18 bases between. As DNA, the CDR3 is TGTGCCAGCTCCTCGATGGGGGTGGGGACTGAAGCTTTCTTT. This encodes CASSSMGVGTEAFF.

This clonotype has a handful of counts. The chain is built from TRBV5-4 and TRBJ2-1, with D possibly TRBD2 on 6 matching bases. The germline gives CDR1 SGHNT, CDR2 YYREEE (reference sequence). CDR3 size: 15 residues. V lost 1 base, J lost 3 bases, and 11 bases lay in between. CDR3 DNA sequence: TGTGCCAGCAGCTTGCCAGCGGGCCTCTACAATGAGCAGTTCTTC. It is translated as CASSLPAGLYNEQFF. The full variable domain, with the rest looked up from reference TRBV5-4 and TRBJ2-1, is ETGVTQSPTHLIKTRGQQVTLRCSSQSGHNTVSWYQQALGQGPQFIFQYYREEENGRGNFPPRFSGLQFPNYSSELNVNALELDDSALYLCASSLPAGLYNEQFFGPGTRLTVL.

V usage is TRBV9 and J usage is TRBJ1-2; no definite D call. This CDR3 contains 16 residues. Germline-derived CDR1 and CDR2 are SGDLS and YYNGEE. V lost 3 bases to trimming and J lost 6 bases, with 21 bases between them. The chain's CDR3 is CASSGPREHDGHGYTF. The CDR3 region has the DNA TGTGCCAGCAGCGGCCCCCGGGAGCACGACGGACATGGCTACACCTTC.

This clonotype was found a few times. The gene calls are TRBV4-3 and TRBJ2-7; D gene ambiguous. Germline V CDR1 and CDR2: LGHNA, YSLEER. V lost 4 bases, J lost 7 bases, and 14 bases lay in between. The CDR3 spans 13 residues. The CDR3 sequence: CASSPGLSREQYF. CDR3 nucleotides: TGCGCCAGCAGCCCGGGTCTCTCCAGGGAGCAGTACTTC.

This clonotype was picked up a small number of times. The chain recombines TRBV4-1 with TRBJ2-1; D unresolved. CDR1 MGHRA and CDR2 YSYEKL come from the germline V gene. Trimming cost V 0 bases and J 0 bases, with 15 bases left between them. This CDR3 spans 18 amino acids. In DNA form, the CDR3 reads TGCGCCAGCAGCCAAGAAGCAGCTATCGTGAGCTCCTACAATGAGCAGTTCTTC. This sequence encodes CASSQEAAIVSSYNEQFF.

V gene TRBV12-3 or TRBV12-4 combines with J gene TRBJ1-1, with D unclear. This CDR3 region has 12 residues. The V end was cut by 6 bases, the J end by 9 bases, with 14 bases between. The CDR3 nucleotides read TGTGCCAGCAGCCTGGGTTCCTACAAAGCTTTCTTT. Residues: CASSLGSYKAFF.

This clonotype has only a few counts. V usage is TRBV9 and J usage is TRBJ2-1, with TRBD2 identical over 12 bases. The trim removed 3 bases at V and 7 bases at J, leaving 5 bases unmatched. The CDR3 runs to 15 residues. Per germline, CDR1 SGDLS and CDR2 YYNGEE. The CDR3 here is CASSDRLAGENEQFF. The CDR3 bases are TGTGCCAGCAGCGACCGACTAGCGGGGGAGAATGAGCAGTTCTTC.

A few counts support this clonotype. V and J are TRBV5-5 and TRBJ2-1; TRBD1 matches at 7 bases. The CDR3 has 16 residues. The germline V gene encodes CDR1 SGHKS and CDR2 YYEKEE (reference sequence). The J segment lost 4 bases and the V segment lost 4 bases, leaving 11 bases of the junction unmatched. The CDR3 loop reads CASSPDTGQLYNEQFF. The CDR3 nucleotides read TGTGCCAGCAGCCCGGACACGGGACAGCTTTACAATGAGCAGTTCTTC.

V is TRBV12-3 or TRBV12-4 and J is TRBJ1-5, with D hard to call. Trimming took 5 bases from V and 2 from J, leaving 13 bases between them. CDR3 length: 15 amino acids. The CDR3 loop reads CASSPPGFRNQPQHF. CDR3 bases: TGTGCCAGCAGTCCTCCGGGGTTTCGCAATCAGCCCCAGCATTTT.

J is TRBJ2-3 and V is TRBV7-2; 11 bases fit TRBD2. The J segment lost 4 bases and the V segment lost 5 bases, leaving 11 bases of the junction unmatched. Germline values: CDR1 SGHTA, CDR2 FQGNSA. The CDR3 is 17 residues long. CDR3 residues: CASSPRLAGTTSDTQYF. The CDR3 DNA is TGTGCCAGCAGCCCCCGACTAGCGGGGACTACGTCAGATACGCAGTATTTT.